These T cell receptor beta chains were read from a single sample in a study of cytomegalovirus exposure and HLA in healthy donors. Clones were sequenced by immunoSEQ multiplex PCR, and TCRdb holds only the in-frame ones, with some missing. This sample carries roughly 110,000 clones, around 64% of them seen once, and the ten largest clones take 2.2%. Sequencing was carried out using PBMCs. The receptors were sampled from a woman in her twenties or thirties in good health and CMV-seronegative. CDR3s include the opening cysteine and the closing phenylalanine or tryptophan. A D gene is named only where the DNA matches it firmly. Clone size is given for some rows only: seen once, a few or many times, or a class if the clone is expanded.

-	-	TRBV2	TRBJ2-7	TGTGCCAGCAGTGAAGGGGGCAGGGGTCACGAGCAGTACTTC	CASSEGGRGHEQYF
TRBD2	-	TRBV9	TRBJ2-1	TGTGCCAGCAGCGGGCTAGCGGTCCCCTACAATGAGCAGTTCTTC	CASSGLAVPYNEQFF
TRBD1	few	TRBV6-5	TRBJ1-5	TGTGCCAGCAGTTACGGACAGGGCAATCAGCCCCAGCATTTT	CASSYGQGNQPQHF
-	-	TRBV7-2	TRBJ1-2	TGTGCCAGCAGCTCCGGACAGCTCTATGGCTACACCTTC	CASSSGQLYGYTF
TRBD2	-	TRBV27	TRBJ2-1	TGTGCCAGCAGTCTGACACTAGCGAGCTCCTACAATGAGCAGTTCTTC	CASSLTLASSYNEQFF
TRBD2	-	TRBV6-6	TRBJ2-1	TGTGCCAGCAGCCTAGCGGGAGGGGGTGAGCAGTTCTTC	CASSLAGGGEQFF
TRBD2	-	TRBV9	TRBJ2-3	TGTGCCAGCAGCGAGCTAGCGGGAGATCCCGCAGATACGCAGTATTTT	CASSELAGDPADTQYF
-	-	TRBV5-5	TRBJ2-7	TGTGCCAGCAGCTTGGGTCAGGGCCTATCCAACGAGCAGTACTTC	CASSLGQGLSNEQYF
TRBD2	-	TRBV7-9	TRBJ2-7	TGTGCCAGAAGAAGCGGGAGGCGTTGTACCTACGAGCAGTACTTC	CARRSGRRCTYEQYF
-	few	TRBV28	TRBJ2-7	TGTGCCAGCAGTTTTGCCGGTTCTAATTACGAGCAGTACTTC	CASSFAGSNYEQYF
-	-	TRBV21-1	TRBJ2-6	TGTGCCAGCAGCAAGGGACTTAGCTCTGGGGCCAACGTCCTGACTTTC	CASSKGLSSGANVLTF
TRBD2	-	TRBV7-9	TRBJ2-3	TGTGCCAGCAGCTTAGCCAGGACTAGCGGGGTCCCCGATACGCAGTATTTT	CASSLARTSGVPDTQYF
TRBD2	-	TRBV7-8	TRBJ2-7	TGTGCCAGCAGCACCGATTCCGCGGGAGAGTCCTACGAGCAGTACTTC	CASSTDSAGESYEQYF
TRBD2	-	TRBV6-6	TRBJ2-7	TGTGCCAGCAGACACGCCGGACTAGCGGGCTACGAGCAGTACTTC	CASRHAGLAGYEQYF
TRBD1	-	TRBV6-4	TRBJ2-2	TGTGCCAGCAGTTCCGGGACAGGGGACACCGGGGAGCTGTTTTTT	CASSSGTGDTGELFF
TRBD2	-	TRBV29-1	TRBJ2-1	TGCAGCGTTGGAGTCGGGGAGGGCTACAATGAGCAGTTCTTC	CSVGVGEGYNEQFF
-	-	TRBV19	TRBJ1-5	TGTGCCAGTAGTATAGATCGAGAGGGCAATCAGCCCCAGCATTTT	CASSIDREGNQPQHF
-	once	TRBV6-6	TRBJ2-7	TGTGCCAGCGTGAGAGAATCCGCCTACGAGCAGTACTTC	CASVRESAYEQYF